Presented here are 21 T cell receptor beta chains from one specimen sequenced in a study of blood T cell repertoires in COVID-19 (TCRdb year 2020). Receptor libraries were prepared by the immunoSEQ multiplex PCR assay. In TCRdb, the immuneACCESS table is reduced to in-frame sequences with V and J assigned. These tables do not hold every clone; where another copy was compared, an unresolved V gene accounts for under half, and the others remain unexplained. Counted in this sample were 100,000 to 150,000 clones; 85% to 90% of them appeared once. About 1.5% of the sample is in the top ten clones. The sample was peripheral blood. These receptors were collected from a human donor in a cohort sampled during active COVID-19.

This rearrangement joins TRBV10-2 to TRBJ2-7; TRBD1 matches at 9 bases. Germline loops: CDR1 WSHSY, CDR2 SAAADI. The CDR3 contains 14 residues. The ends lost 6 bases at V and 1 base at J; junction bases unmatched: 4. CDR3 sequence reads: CASSPDRGSYEQYF. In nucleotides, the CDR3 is TGCGCCAGCAGCCCGGACAGGGGATCCTACGAGCAGTACTTC.

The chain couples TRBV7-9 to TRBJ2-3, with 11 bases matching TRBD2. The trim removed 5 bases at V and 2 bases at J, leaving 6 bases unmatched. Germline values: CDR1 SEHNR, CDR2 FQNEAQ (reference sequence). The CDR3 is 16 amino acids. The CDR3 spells CASSRQLAGVTDTQYF. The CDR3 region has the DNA TGTGCCAGCAGCCGGCAACTAGCGGGGGTCACAGATACGCAGTATTTT. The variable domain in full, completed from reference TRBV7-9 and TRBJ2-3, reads DTGVSQNPRHKITKRGQNVTFRCDPISEHNRLYWYRQTLGQGPEFLTYFQNEAQLEKSRLLSDRFSAERPKGSFSTLEIQRTEQGDSAMYLCASSRQLAGVTDTQYFGPGTRLTVL.

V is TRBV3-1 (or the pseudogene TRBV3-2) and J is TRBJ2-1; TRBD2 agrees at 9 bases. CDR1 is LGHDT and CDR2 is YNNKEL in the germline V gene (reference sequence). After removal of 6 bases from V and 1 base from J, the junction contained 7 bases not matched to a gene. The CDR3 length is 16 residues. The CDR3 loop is CASSYIAGASYNEQFF. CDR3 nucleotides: TGTGCCAGCAGTTATATAGCGGGAGCTTCCTACAATGAGCAGTTCTTC.

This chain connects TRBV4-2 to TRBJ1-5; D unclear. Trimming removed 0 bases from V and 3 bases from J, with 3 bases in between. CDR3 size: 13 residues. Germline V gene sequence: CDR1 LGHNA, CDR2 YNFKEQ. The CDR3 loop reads CASSQDLNQPQHF. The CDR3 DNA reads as TGTGCCAGCAGCCAAGATCTCAATCAGCCCCAGCATTTT.

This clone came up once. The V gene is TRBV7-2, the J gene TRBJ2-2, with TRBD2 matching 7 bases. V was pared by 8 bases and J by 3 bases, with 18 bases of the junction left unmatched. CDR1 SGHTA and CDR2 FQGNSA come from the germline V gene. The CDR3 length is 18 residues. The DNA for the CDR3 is TGTGCCAGCCCCGGTGGGGGGGGAAACTCAAAATACACCGGGGAGCTGTTTTTT. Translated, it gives CASPGGGGNSKYTGELFF. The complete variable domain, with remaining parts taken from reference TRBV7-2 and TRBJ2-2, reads GAGVSQSPSNKVTEKGKDVELRCDPISGHTALYWYRQSLGQGLEFLIYFQGNSAPDKSGLPSDRFSAERTGGSVSTLTIQRTQQEDSAVYLCASPGGGGNSKYTGELFFGEGSRLTVL.

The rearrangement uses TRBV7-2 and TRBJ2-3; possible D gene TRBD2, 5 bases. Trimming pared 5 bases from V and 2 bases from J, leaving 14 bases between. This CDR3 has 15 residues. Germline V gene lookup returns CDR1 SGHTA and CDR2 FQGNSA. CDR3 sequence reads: CASSQRNWATDTQYF. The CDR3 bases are TGTGCCAGCAGCCAGCGGAACTGGGCCACAGATACGCAGTATTTT.

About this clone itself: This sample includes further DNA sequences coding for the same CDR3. As DNA, the CDR3 is TGTGCCAGTAGTATCGGGGCGGGGACCTACGAGCAGTACTTC. It translates to CASSIGAGTYEQYF. The V and J genes are TRBV19 and TRBJ2-7, with D possibly being TRBD2 (6 bases). Trimming removed 3 bases at V and 2 bases at J, with 11 bases between. The CDR3 contains 14 residues. Germline V gene data show CDR1 as LNHDA and CDR2 as SQIVND (reference sequence). Variable domain in full (rest from reference TRBV19 and TRBJ2-7): DGGITQSPKYLFRKEGQNVTLSCEQNLNHDAMYWYRQDPGQGLRLIYYSQIVNDFQKGDIAEGYSVSREKKESFPLTVTSAQKNPTAFYLCASSIGAGTYEQYFGPGTRLTVT.

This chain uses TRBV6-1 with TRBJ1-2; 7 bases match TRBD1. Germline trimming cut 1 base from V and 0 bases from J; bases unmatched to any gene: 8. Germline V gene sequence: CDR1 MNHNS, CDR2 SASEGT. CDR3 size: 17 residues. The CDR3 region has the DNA TGTGCCAGCAGTGAAGGGACAGGTAGAAGAGCTAACTATGGCTACACCTTC. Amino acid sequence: CASSEGTGRRANYGYTF.

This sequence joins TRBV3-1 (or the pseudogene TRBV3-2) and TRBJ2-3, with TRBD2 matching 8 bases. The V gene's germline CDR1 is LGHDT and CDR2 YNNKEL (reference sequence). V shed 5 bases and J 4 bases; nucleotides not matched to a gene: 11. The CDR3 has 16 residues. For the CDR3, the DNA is TGTGCCAGCAGCGTTCAGAGCGGGGGTGGGGCAGATACGCAGTATTTT. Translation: CASSVQSGGGADTQYF.

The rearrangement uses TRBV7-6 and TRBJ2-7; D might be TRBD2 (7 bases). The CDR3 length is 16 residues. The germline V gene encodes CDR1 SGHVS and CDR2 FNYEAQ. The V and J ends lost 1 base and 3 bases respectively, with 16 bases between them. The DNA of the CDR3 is TGTGCCAGCAGCTTAGTAACGGGGGGCCCCTTCTACGAGCAGTACTTC. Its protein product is CASSLVTGGPFYEQYF.

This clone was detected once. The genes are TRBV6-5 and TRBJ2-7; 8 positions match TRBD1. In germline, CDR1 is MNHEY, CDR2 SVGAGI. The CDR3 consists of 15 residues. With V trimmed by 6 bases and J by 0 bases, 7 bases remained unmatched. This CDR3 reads CASRPRTGNSYEQYF. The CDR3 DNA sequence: TGTGCCAGCAGGCCCCGGACAGGGAACTCCTACGAGCAGTACTTC.

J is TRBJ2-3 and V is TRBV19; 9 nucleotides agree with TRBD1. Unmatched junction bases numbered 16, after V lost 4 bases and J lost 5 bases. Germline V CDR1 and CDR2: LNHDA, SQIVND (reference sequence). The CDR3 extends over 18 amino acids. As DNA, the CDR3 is TGTGCCAGTAGTACTCTACCGGGACAGGGTAGGATTGGAGATACGCAGTATTTT. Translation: CASSTLPGQGRIGDTQYF.

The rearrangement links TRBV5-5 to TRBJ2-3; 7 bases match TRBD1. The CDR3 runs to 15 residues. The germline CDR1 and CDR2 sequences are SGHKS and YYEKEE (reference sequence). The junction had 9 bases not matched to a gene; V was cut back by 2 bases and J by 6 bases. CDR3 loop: CASSLWTGREDTQYF. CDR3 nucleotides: TGTGCCAGCAGCTTATGGACAGGAAGGGAGGATACGCAGTATTTT.

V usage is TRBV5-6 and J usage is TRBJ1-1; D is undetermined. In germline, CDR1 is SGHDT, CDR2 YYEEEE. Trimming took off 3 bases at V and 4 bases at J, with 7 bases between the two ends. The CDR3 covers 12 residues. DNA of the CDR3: TGTGCCAGCAGCTCAGGTGGCACTGAAGCTTTCTTT. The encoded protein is CASSSGGTEAFF.

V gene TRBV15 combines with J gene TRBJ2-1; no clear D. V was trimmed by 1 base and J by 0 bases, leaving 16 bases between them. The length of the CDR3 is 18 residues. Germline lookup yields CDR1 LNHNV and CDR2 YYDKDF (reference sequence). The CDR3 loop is CATSRGAESLSSYNEQFF. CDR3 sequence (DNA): TGTGCCACCAGCAGAGGTGCTGAAAGTCTAAGCTCCTACAATGAGCAGTTCTTC.

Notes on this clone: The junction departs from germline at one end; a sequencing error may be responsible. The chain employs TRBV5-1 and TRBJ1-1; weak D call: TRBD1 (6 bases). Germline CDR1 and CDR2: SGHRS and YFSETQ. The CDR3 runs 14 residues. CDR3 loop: CASSLGQGNAEAFF. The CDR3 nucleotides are TGCGCCAGCAGCTTGGGTCAGGGGAACGCTGAAGCTTTCTTT.

As DNA, the CDR3 is TGTGCCTGGAGTGCCGGGACAGGGAGCTACGAGCAGTACTTC. Its translation: CAWSAGTGSYEQYF. This chain links TRBV30 with TRBJ2-7; TRBD1 agrees at 9 bases. V was pared by 1 base and J by 3 bases, with 4 bases of the junction left unmatched. This CDR3 spans 14 amino acids. Germline assignment: CDR1 GTSNPN and CDR2 SVGIG (reference sequence).

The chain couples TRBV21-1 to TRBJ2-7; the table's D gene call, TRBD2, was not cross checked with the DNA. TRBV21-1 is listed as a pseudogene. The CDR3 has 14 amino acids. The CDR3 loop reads CASSKEGGAYEQYF. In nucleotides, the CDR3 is TGTGCCAGCAGCAAAGAGGGGGGGGCCTACGAGCAGTACTTC.

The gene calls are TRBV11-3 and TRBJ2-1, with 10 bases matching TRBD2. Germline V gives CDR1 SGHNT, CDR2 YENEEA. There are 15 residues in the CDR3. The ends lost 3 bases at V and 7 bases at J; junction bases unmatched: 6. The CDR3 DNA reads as TGTGCCAGCAGCTTGACTAGCGGGCCGTATAATGAGCAGTTCTTC. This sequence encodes CASSLTSGPYNEQFF.

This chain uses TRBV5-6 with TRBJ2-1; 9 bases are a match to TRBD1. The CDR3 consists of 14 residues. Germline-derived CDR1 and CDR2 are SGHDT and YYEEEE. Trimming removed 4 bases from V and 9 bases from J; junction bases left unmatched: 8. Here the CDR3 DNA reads TGTGCCAGCAGCCCCCGGACAGGGGAGACTGAGCAGTTCTTC. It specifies CASSPRTGETEQFF.

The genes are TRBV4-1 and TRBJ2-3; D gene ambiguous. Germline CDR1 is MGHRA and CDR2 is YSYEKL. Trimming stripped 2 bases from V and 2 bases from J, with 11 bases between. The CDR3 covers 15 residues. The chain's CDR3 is CASSQPRGNTDTQYF. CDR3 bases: TGCGCCAGCAGCCAACCGCGCGGAAACACAGATACGCAGTATTTT.